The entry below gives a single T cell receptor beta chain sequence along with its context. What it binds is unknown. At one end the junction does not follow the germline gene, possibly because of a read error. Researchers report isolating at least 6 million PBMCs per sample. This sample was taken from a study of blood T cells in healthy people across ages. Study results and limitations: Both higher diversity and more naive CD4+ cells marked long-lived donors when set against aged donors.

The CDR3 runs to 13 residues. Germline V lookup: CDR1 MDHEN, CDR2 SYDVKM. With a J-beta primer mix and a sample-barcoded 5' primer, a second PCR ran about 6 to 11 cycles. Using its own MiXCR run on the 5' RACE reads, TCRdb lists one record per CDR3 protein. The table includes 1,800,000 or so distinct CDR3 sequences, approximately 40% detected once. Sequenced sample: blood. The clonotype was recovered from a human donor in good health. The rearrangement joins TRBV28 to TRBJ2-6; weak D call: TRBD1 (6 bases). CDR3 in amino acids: CASSLAGANVRTF. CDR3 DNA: TGTGCCAGCAGTTTAGCAGGGGCCAACGTCCGGACTTTC.